What follows are 9 T cell receptor beta chains derived from one specimen sequenced in a study of cytomegalovirus exposure and HLA in healthy donors. The PCR made use of 60 Vbeta and 13 Jbeta primers. Libraries were prepared by immunoSEQ multiplex PCR; TCRdb keeps only in-frame clonotypes and omits some of them. The data show roughly 180,000 clones, around 80% seen once. The sample was PBMCs. The source is a man aged 18-30 years in good health and CMV-seronegative.

CDR3 region: CASSIDPRGVEKLFF. The CDR3 DNA sequence: TGTGCCAGTAGTATAGATCCCCGTGGAGTTGAAAAACTGTTTTTT. The chain links TRBV19 to TRBJ1-4; no clear D. The CDR3 totals 15 residues. Trimming shortened V by 0 bases and J by 7 bases, and 12 bases separated the two germline ends. CDR1 LNHDA and CDR2 SQIVND come from the germline V gene (reference sequence).

The chain recombines TRBV6-6 with TRBJ2-1, with TRBD1 identical over 10 bases. Trimming at V came to 6 bases and at J to 7 bases, leaving 12 bases not matched to a gene. Germline CDR1 reads MNHNY; CDR2 reads SVGAGI (reference sequence). This CDR3 region has 16 residues. For the CDR3, the DNA is TGTGCCAGCAGCCCACTCCCGGACAGGGGGTATAATGAGCAGTTCTTC. Protein product: CASSPLPDRGYNEQFF.

As for this clone: A read error is likely, as this CDR3 ends without the conserved phenylalanine or tryptophan. For the CDR3, the DNA is TGTGCCAGCTCACCAAGGGACAGCTCCTACGAGCAGTACTCC. It specifies CASSPRDSSYEQYS. The chain employs TRBV18 and TRBJ2-7; 7 bases agree with TRBD1. The J segment lost 0 bases and the V segment lost 2 bases, leaving 1 base of the junction unmatched. The CDR3 runs to 14 residues. The germline V gene has CDR1 KGHSH and CDR2 LQKENI.

The genes are TRBV6-1 and TRBJ1-1; tentative D call: TRBD1 (6 bases). This CDR3 is built from 14 residues. Germline CDR1 reads MNHNS; CDR2 reads SASEGT. The germline V and J ends were trimmed by 5 bases and 7 bases, with 17 bases remaining between them. As DNA, the CDR3 is TGTGCCAGCAGTCAACTCCGGGACATTGGTGAAGCTTTCTTT. Translating it yields CASSQLRDIGEAFF.

The rearrangement uses TRBV4-3 and TRBJ2-2; 9 bases map to TRBD2. The V gene's germline CDR1 is LGHNA and CDR2 YSLEER. There are 19 residues in the CDR3. J was trimmed by 3 bases and V by 0 bases; bases with no gene match: 11. The CDR3 nucleotides read TGCGCCAGCAGCCAAGATTTAATAGCGGGAGAGGTCGACACCGGGGAGCTGTTTTTT. Translated: CASSQDLIAGEVDTGELFF.

J is TRBJ2-7 and V is TRBV7-9; 12 bases line up with TRBD1. The germline V gene has CDR1 SEHNR and CDR2 FQNEAQ (reference sequence). The CDR3 loop spans 16 amino acids. Trimming at V came to 5 bases and at J to 5 bases, leaving 10 bases not matched to a gene. CDR3 protein: CASSPGSGQGANEQYF. CDR3 bases: TGTGCCAGCAGCCCAGGATCGGGACAGGGGGCGAACGAGCAGTACTTC.

The V call is TRBV19, the J call TRBJ2-1, with D perhaps TRBD2 (5 bases). V lost 2 bases and J 3 bases, leaving 14 bases between the germline ends. CDR1 is LNHDA, CDR2 SQIVND, per germline (reference sequence). CDR3 size: 16 residues. The CDR3 protein is CASSIPGRTGYNEQFF. CDR3 coding DNA: TGTGCCAGTAGTATACCGGGAAGGACTGGCTACAATGAGCAGTTCTTC.

This clone was seen once. J is TRBJ2-5 and V is TRBV25-1; 9 bases are shared with TRBD1. The J call may be mistaken, given a closer DNA end match to TRBJ2-7. Germline lookup yields CDR1 MGHDK and CDR2 SYGVNS. The CDR3 spans 14 residues. The DNA for the CDR3 is TGTGCCAGCAAGAGGGGACAGGGAGCCTACGAGCAGTACTTC. Translating it yields CASKRGQGAYEQYF.

This chain links TRBV9 with TRBJ2-3, with 9 bases fitting TRBD2. Trimming removed 0 bases from V and 2 bases from J; junction bases left unmatched: 1. The germline V gene has CDR1 SGDLS and CDR2 YYNGEE. This CDR3 is 15 amino acids long. This CDR3 is CASSVASGTTDTQYF. The CDR3 DNA reads TGTGCCAGCAGCGTAGCTAGCGGGACCACAGATACGCAGTATTTT. Variable domain in full (rest from reference TRBV9 and TRBJ2-3): DSGVTQTPKHLITATGQRVTLRCSPRSGDLSVYWYQQSLDQGLQFLIQYYNGEERAKGNILERFSAQQFPDLHSELNLSSLELGDSALYFCASSVASGTTDTQYFGPGTRLTVL.